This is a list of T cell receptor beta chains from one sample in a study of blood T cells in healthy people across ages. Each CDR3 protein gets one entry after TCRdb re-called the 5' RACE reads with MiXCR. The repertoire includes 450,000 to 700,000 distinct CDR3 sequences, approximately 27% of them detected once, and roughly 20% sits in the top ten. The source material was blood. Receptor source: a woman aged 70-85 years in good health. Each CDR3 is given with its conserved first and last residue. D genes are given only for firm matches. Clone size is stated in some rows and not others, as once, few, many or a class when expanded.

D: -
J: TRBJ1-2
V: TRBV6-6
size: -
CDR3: CASGSRDGYGYTF
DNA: TGTGCCAGTGGTTCCCGGGACGGCTATGGCTACACCTTC

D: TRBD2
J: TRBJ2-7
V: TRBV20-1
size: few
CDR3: CSASGTSGGGAYEQYF
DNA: TGCAGTGCATCCGGGACTAGCGGGGGGGGCGCCTACGAGCAGTACTTC

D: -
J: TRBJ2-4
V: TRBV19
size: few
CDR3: CASSYDGAKNIQYF
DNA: TGTGCCAGTAGCTACGACGGAGCCAAAAACATTCAGTACTTC

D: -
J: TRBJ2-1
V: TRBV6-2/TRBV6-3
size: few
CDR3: CASTQRGSPNLQFF
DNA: TGTGCCAGCACTCAACGCGGCAGCCCCAACTTACAGTTCTTC

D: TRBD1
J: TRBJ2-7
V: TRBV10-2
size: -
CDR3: CASSGPDRGNYEQYF
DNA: TGCGCCAGCAGTGGGCCGGACAGGGGAAACTACGAGCAGTACTTC

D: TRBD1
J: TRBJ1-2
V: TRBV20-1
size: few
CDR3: CSARQGAKGYTF
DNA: TGCAGTGCCCGACAGGGGGCGAAAGGCTACACCTTC

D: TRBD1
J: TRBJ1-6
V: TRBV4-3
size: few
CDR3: CASSQGVTGTRSPLHF
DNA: TGCGCCAGCAGCCAAGGGGTGACAGGGACAAGGTCACCCCTCCACTTT

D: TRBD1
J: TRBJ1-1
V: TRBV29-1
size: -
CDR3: CSVGTGRNTEAFF
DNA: TGCAGCGTAGGGACAGGGAGGAACACTGAAGCTTTCTTT

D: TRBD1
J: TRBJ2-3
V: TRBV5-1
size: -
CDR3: CASSLEQGFLTQYF
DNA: TGCGCCAGCAGCTTGGAACAGGGGTTCCTAACGCAGTATTTT

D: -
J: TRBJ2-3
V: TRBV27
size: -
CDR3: CASSLKYADTQYF
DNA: TGTGCCAGCAGTTTAAAGTATGCAGATACGCAGTATTTT

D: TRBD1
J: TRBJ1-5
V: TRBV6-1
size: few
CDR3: CASSEATRDRGQPQHF
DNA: TGTGCCAGCAGTGAAGCAACCAGGGACAGAGGTCAGCCCCAGCATTTT

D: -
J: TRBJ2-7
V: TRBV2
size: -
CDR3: CASAGWSYEQYF
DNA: TGTGCCAGCGCTGGTTGGTCCTACGAGCAGTACTTC

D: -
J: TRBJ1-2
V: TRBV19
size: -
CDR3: CASSIGWRYGYTF
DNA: TGTGCCAGTAGTATAGGTTGGAGATATGGCTACACCTTC

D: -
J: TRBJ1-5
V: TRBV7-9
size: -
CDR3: CASSLAINQPQHF
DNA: TGTGCCAGCAGCTTGGCTATAAATCAGCCCCAGCATTTT

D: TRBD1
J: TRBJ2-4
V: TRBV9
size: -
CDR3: CASSPQRGGQGAKNIQYF
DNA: TGTGCCAGCAGCCCCCAGCGAGGGGGACAGGGCGCCAAAAACATTCAGTACTTC

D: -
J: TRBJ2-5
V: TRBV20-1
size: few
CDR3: CSAQEDREGTQYF
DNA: TGCAGTGCTCAAGAGGACAGGGAGGGGACCCAGTACTTC

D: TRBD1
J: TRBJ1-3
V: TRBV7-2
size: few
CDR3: CASSFVTGSSENTIYF
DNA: TGTGCCAGCAGCTTCGTGACAGGGTCGTCCGAAAACACCATATATTTT

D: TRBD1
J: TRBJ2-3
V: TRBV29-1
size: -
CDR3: CSAFGTGDTQYF
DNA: TGCAGCGCCTTCGGGACAGGGGATACGCAGTATTTT

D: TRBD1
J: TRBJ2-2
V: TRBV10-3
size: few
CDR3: CATWDRSIASNTGELFF
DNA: TGTGCCACATGGGACAGATCAATAGCTTCGAACACCGGGGAGCTGTTTTTT

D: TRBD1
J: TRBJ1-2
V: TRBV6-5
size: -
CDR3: CASSYSRTGGVGGYTF
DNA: TGTGCCAGCAGTTACTCACGGACAGGGGGAGTGGGAGGCTACACCTTC

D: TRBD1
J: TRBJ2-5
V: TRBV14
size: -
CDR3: CASSPDRGGTQYF
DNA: TGTGCCAGCAGCCCTGACAGGGGTGGGACCCAGTACTTC

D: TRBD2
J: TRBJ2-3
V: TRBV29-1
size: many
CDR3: CSVGLAGVGDTQYF
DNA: TGCAGCGTGGGACTAGCGGGGGTTGGAGATACGCAGTATTTT

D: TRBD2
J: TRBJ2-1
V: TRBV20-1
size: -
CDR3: CSARVLAGRDNEQFF
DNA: TGCAGTGCTAGAGTACTAGCGGGGAGAGACAATGAGCAGTTCTTC

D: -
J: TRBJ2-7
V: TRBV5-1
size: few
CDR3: CASSPRGQDYEQYF
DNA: TGCGCCAGCAGCCCGCGGGGGCAGGACTACGAGCAGTACTTC

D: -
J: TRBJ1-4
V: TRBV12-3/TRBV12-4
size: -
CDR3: CASAPISTNEKLFF
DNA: TGTGCCAGCGCGCCAATCTCAACTAATGAAAAACTGTTTTTT

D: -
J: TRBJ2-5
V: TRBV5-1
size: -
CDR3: CASSSGPIGETQYF
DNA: TGCGCCAGCAGCTCCGGACCGATCGGGGAGACCCAGTACTTC

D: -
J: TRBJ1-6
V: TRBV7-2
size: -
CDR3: CASGAYKNSYNSPLHF
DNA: TGTGCCAGCGGAGCGTATAAGAACTCCTATAATTCACCCCTCCACTTT

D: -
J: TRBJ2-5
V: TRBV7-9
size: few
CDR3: CASRVLTSQETQYF
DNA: TGTGCCAGCAGGGTTTTGACCTCCCAAGAGACCCAGTACTTC

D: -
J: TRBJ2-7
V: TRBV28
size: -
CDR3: CASSDSFLPYEQYF
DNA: TGTGCCAGCAGCGACAGCTTTCTCCCCTACGAGCAGTACTTC

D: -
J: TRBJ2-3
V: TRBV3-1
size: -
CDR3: CASSQEAGARGTQYF
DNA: TGTGCCAGCAGCCAAGAGGCTGGGGCCCGGGGTACGCAGTATTTT

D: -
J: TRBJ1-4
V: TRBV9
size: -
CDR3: CASSVRSGGFGEKLFF
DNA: TGTGCCAGCAGCGTAAGGTCTGGAGGTTTTGGTGAAAAACTGTTTTTT

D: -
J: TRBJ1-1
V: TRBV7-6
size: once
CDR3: CASSSAGTEALF
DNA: TGTGCCAGCAGCTCAGCCGGCACTGAAGCTCTCTTT